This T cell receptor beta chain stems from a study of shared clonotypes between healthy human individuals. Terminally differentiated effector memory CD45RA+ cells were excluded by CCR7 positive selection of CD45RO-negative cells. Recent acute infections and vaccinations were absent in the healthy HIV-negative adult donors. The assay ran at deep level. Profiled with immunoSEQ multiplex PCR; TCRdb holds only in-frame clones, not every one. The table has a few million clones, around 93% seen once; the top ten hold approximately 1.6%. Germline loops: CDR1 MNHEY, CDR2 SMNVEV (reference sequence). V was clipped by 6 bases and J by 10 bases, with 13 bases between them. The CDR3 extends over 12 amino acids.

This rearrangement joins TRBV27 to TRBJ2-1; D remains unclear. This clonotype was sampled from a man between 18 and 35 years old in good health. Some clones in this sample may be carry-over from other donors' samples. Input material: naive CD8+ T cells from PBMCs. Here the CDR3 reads CASSGTKQEQFF. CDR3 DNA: TGTGCCAGCAGCGGCACTAAACAAGAGCAGTTCTTC.